Listed below are T cell receptor beta chains from one sample, sequenced in a study of cytomegalovirus exposure and HLA in healthy donors. Assay used: immunoSEQ multiplex PCR; TCRdb lists only in-frame clones, some missing. The data show fewer than 250,000 clones, with 75% to 85% seen just once and 1.3% to 1.5% held by the top ten. Material: PBMCs. The origin of the receptors is a girl aged 5-17 years in good health and CMV-seronegative. Each CDR3 is given without its conserved first and last residue.

j_gene: TRBJ2-5
v_gene: TRBV27
CDR3aa: ASSPTSGGPQETQY

j_gene: TRBJ2-7
v_gene: TRBV28
CDR3aa: ASSLSPQYEQY

j_gene: TRBJ2-5
v_gene: TRBV2
CDR3aa: ASKGYSGGTEQY

j_gene: TRBJ2-1
v_gene: TRBV18
CDR3aa: ASSPTGTASNEQF

j_gene: TRBJ2-6
v_gene: TRBV28
CDR3aa: ASSLLAGANVLT

j_gene: TRBJ1-6
v_gene: TRBV9
CDR3aa: ASSMTGVSNSPLH

j_gene: TRBJ2-2
v_gene: TRBV6-5
CDR3aa: ASRGTGLAAGELF

j_gene: TRBJ1-1
v_gene: TRBV7-2
CDR3aa: ASSTRGPGQEHEEAF

j_gene: TRBJ2-7
v_gene: TRBV6-1
CDR3aa: ASRLRTDEQY

j_gene: TRBJ2-7
v_gene: TRBV11-2
CDR3aa: ASSPSLLPYEQY

j_gene: TRBJ2-2
v_gene: TRBV28
CDR3aa: ASSIMSLITRTGELF

j_gene: TRBJ2-7
v_gene: TRBV6-6
CDR3aa: ASSYGTGRGSYEQY

j_gene: TRBJ1-2
v_gene: TRBV2
CDR3aa: ASTAGYGYT

j_gene: TRBJ1-2
v_gene: TRBV19
CDR3aa: ASSSYRGLYGYT

j_gene: TRBJ1-4
v_gene: TRBV5-4
CDR3aa: ASSLRQGGDEKLF

j_gene: TRBJ1-5
v_gene: TRBV6-1
CDR3aa: ASSEILVSNQPQH

j_gene: TRBJ2-3
v_gene: TRBV28
CDR3aa: ASSTTSKGGKDTQY

j_gene: TRBJ2-6
v_gene: TRBV7-3
CDR3aa: ASSSFYSGANVLT

j_gene: TRBJ2-3
v_gene: TRBV4-2
CDR3aa: ASSQGGQGRTDTQY

j_gene: TRBJ2-1
v_gene: TRBV11-2
CDR3aa: ASSSPGLAVPYNEQF

j_gene: TRBJ2-7
v_gene: TRBV28
CDR3aa: ASILGASVNYEQY

j_gene: TRBJ2-7
v_gene: TRBV7-2
CDR3aa: ASSLKRESYEQY

j_gene: TRBJ1-3
v_gene: TRBV9
CDR3aa: ASSPVGNTIY

j_gene: TRBJ2-7
v_gene: TRBV6-5
CDR3aa: ASSYNAGHRYEQY

j_gene: TRBJ2-7
v_gene: TRBV6-1
CDR3aa: ASRESEDEQY

j_gene: TRBJ1-2
v_gene: TRBV7-9
CDR3aa: ASSPGLGYT

j_gene: TRBJ1-1
v_gene: TRBV9
CDR3aa: ASSPQGWTEAF

j_gene: TRBJ2-7
v_gene: TRBV4-2
CDR3aa: ASQPAGEPYEQY

j_gene: TRBJ2-1
v_gene: TRBV9
CDR3aa: ASSIGLAGGNEQF

j_gene: TRBJ2-7
v_gene: TRBV10-3
CDR3aa: AISAGGLAGGDPYEQY

j_gene: TRBJ2-7
v_gene: TRBV7-2
CDR3aa: ASSLHGGEVSYEQY

j_gene: TRBJ1-4
v_gene: TRBV6-5
CDR3aa: ASSPGSGKLF

j_gene: TRBJ2-1
v_gene: TRBV30
CDR3aa: AWGPALIYNEQF

j_gene: TRBJ2-6
v_gene: TRBV28
CDR3aa: ASKEGGVGANVLT

j_gene: TRBJ1-1
v_gene: TRBV5-1
CDR3aa: ASSLGAGNTEAF

j_gene: TRBJ1-4
v_gene: TRBV18
CDR3aa: ASSRSGSVEKLF

j_gene: TRBJ2-1
v_gene: TRBV2
CDR3aa: AISSEQF

j_gene: TRBJ1-5
v_gene: TRBV2
CDR3aa: ASRAGQGGGQPQH